Given below is one TCR beta chain in context. These data belong to a study of blood T cell repertoires in COVID-19. Across the study: The United States, Italy and Spain were the sources of the acute and convalescent COVID-19 samples.

CDR3 length equals 12 residues. Germline CDR1 SQVTM, CDR2 ANQGSEA. V gave up 5 bases and J gave up 8 bases, with 13 bases separating them. The method was immunoSEQ multiplex PCR; TCRdb's version includes in-frame clones alone and lacks a portion of them. The data show about 80,000 clones, around 89% seen once. The chain carries TRBV29-1 and TRBJ2-1, with a possible D match to TRBD2 (5 bases). Sequencing was performed on peripheral blood. The TCR was taken from a woman aged 80 or older with active or convalescent COVID-19. Here the CDR3 DNA reads TGCAGCGTTTCGAACCTCGGGGATGAGCAGTTCTTC. Amino acids: CSVSNLGDEQFF.